The rows below give T cell receptor beta chains drawn from one sample of a study of a mutant IDH1 vaccine in newly diagnosed glioma. Antigens of these TCRs are unknown. TCRdb keeps only in-frame clones here, not all; method: immunoSEQ multiplex PCR. The table shows about 35,000 clones, with over 70% occurring only once. This sample comprised peripheral blood mononuclear cells (PBMCs), obtained from a glioma patient whose treatment included an IDH1 peptide vaccine. All receptors derive from a woman in her thirties with glioma. Some clones in this sample may be carry-over from other donors' samples. Each CDR3 is given with its conserved first and last residue. A D gene is named only where the DNA matches it firmly. Only some rows state a clone size, as once, few, many or a class for expanded clones.

>TRBV4-1|TRBJ1-2|NA|NA
TGCGCCAGCAGCCGGAGGGGTGGCTACACCTTC
CASSRRGGYTF
>TRBV6-5|TRBJ1-5|NA|TRBD1
TGTGCCAGCGGGGACAGGGGCAATCAGCCCCAGCATTTT
CASGDRGNQPQHF
>TRBV28|TRBJ2-1|NA|NA
TGTGCCAGCAGTTTCGCGGGGAGGAAGTACAATGAGCAGTTCTTC
CASSFAGRKYNEQFF
>TRBV2|TRBJ2-3|once|TRBD1
TGTGCCAGATCCGGGACAGGGAAGGATACGCAGTATTTT
CARSGTGKDTQYF
>TRBV11-2|TRBJ2-7|NA|NA
TGTGCCAGCAGCTTAGGAAGTGGTGGAAAGGGCCGCGAGCAGTACTTC
CASSLGSGGKGREQYF
>TRBV20-1|TRBJ2-7|NA|NA
TGCAGTGCTGGGTCCGCGGCGCTACAGTACTTC
CSAGSAALQYF
>TRBV9|TRBJ2-1|NA|NA
TGTGCCAGCAGCGTAGTCAGTGGAAATGAGCAGTTCTTC
CASSVVSGNEQFF
>TRBV6-6|TRBJ1-4|few|NA
TGTGCCAGCAGTACCCTGGGCCAGTCGGGCGAAAAACTGTTTTTT
CASSTLGQSGEKLFF
>TRBV21-1|TRBJ1-1|few|NA
TGTGCCAGCTATGCCGGGCTTTCGGGGACTGAAGCTTTCTTT
CASYAGLSGTEAFF
>TRBV7-8|TRBJ2-5|NA|TRBD2
TGTGCCAGCAGCCCTTATCTAGCCGGGACTAGGCCCACGCAAGAGACCCAGTACTTC
CASSPYLAGTRPTQETQYF
>TRBV6-4|TRBJ1-5|few|NA
TGTCAGAGGGGGGGCGGTTATAGCAATCAGCCCCAGCATTTT
CQRGGGYSNQPQHF
>TRBV20-1|TRBJ2-3|NA|NA
TGCAGTGCTATTTCTGCTATTGAGTATTTT
CSAISAIEYF
>TRBV4-2|TRBJ2-3|once|NA
TGTGCCAGCAGCCAAGAGAGAAGGAGCACAGATACGCAGTATTTT
CASSQERRSTDTQYF
>TRBV30|TRBJ1-5|few|NA
TGTGCCTGGGCCCGGGACACCTATAGCAATCAGCCCCAGCATTTT
CAWARDTYSNQPQHF
>TRBV7-8|TRBJ1-1|NA|NA
TGTGCCAGCAGCTTAAGTAGGAACACTGAAGCTTTCTTT
CASSLSRNTEAFF
>TRBV7-9|TRBJ2-7|NA|TRBD2
TGTGCCAGCAGTCAAGCACCGGGACTAGCCTTCACCTACGAGCAGTACTTC
CASSQAPGLAFTYEQYF